This entry features one T cell receptor (beta chain) sequence. The antigen remains undetermined. Noted time point: week 11, during vaccination. Mutant IDH1 20-mer peptide, at 300 ug, made up each vaccine dose, with topical imiquimod. Donor tumors were new WHO grade 3 or 4 IDH1-mutant, ATRX-lost astrocytomas. Some clones are missing from TCRdb's copy, which holds only in-frame ones; the method was immunoSEQ multiplex PCR. Here the sample spans about 130,000 clones, around 77% being singletons. Germline trimming cut 6 bases from V and 4 bases from J; bases unmatched to any gene: 11. The CDR3 totals 15 residues. Germline loops: CDR1 MGHDK, CDR2 SYGVNS. The data belong to a study of a mutant IDH1 vaccine in newly diagnosed glioma. About the study: Administration of eight vaccinations to patients took place in weeks 1, 3, 5, 7, 11, 15, 19, 23. Antecedent treatment encompassed radiotherapy, temozolomide, or their combination; the majority received both. Study-level points and caveats: The occurrence of vaccine-induced immune responses was seen in 80% to 95% of patients.

This material consisted of PBMCs, taken from a glioma patient whose treatment included an IDH1 peptide vaccine. This chain uses TRBV25-1 with TRBJ1-1; 7 nucleotides agree with TRBD1. This receptor was obtained from a middle-aged man with glioma. CDR3 sequence (DNA): TGTGCCAGCAGCTTCCCAGGGGGAGGGGGCACTGAAGCTTTCTTT. This gives the protein CASSFPGGGGTEAFF.